These T cell receptor beta chains were read from a single sample in a study of blood T cell repertoires in COVID-19. The method was immunoSEQ multiplex PCR; TCRdb's version includes in-frame clones alone and lacks a portion of them. The table has about 40,000 clones, over 70% seen once. Sequencing input: peripheral blood. These receptors came from a woman of 80 years or more with acute or convalescent COVID-19. Both conserved end residues are part of each CDR3. Each record gives: D gene, clone size, V gene, J gene, CDR3 DNA, CDR3 protein. A D gene is named only where the DNA matches it firmly. A row's size may be missing; if present it is once, few, many or a size class.

TRBD2	few	TRBV7-8	TRBJ2-7	TGTGCCAGCAGCCCCGCCGGGGCTAGCGGGAGGGGCGAGCAGTACTTC	CASSPAGASGRGEQYF
-	few	TRBV12-3/TRBV12-4	TRBJ1-5	TGTGCCAGCAGGAGGGATAGCAATCAGCCCCAGCATTTT	CASRRDSNQPQHF
-	-	TRBV6-5	TRBJ2-1	TGTGCCAGCAGTTACTCAGGGCTAGCACTCTGGGAGCAGTTCTTC	CASSYSGLALWEQFF
-	-	TRBV6-5	TRBJ2-2	TGTGCCAGCAGTCAGGGGGGAATCACCGGGGAGCTGTTTTTT	CASSQGGITGELFF
-	once	TRBV2	TRBJ1-1	TGTGCCAGCGGATCGCCGCCAAGCGCAGCTTTCTTT	CASGSPPSAAFF
-	few	TRBV4-2	TRBJ1-2	TGTGCCAGCAGCCAGCCAGAGGATGGCTACACCTTC	CASSQPEDGYTF
-	-	TRBV7-8	TRBJ1-3	TGTGCCAGCAGCCAGCGGGGGACTGGAAACACCATATATTTT	CASSQRGTGNTIYF
TRBD1	-	TRBV5-1	TRBJ2-6	TGCGCCAGCAGATCTCGGTTCCCTGGGACAGCTAACTCTGGGGCCAACGTCCTGACTTTC	CASRSRFPGTANSGANVLTF
-	few	TRBV5-8	TRBJ1-6	TGTGCCAGCAGCTTGGCCGAGGGAACCCTCCACTTT	CASSLAEGTLHF
TRBD1	few	TRBV5-1	TRBJ1-1	TGCGCCAGCAGCTCCAGGGGGGCTGAAGCTTTCTTT	CASSSRGAEAFF
-	-	TRBV7-8	TRBJ2-7	TGTGCCAGCAGCCACACCGGGATCACCTACGAGCAGTACTTC	CASSHTGITYEQYF
-	once	TRBV9	TRBJ1-2	TGTGCCAGCAGCGTAGGGCCCTCCCACACAGGGCAAGATGGCTACACCTTC	CASSVGPSHTGQDGYTF
TRBD1	-	TRBV12-3/TRBV12-4	TRBJ1-2	TGTGCCAGCCTACAGGGGGCAGGCTATGGCTACACCTTC	CASLQGAGYGYTF
-	-	TRBV6-1	TRBJ1-6	TGTGCCAGCAGTGAACCCGAGAGCTCCTATAATTCACCCCTCCACTTT	CASSEPESSYNSPLHF
-	-	TRBV19	TRBJ2-1	TGTGCCAGTAGTATTGGGGACTCTTGGGGGACCTACAATGAGCAGTTCTTC	CASSIGDSWGTYNEQFF
TRBD1	few	TRBV27	TRBJ1-6	TGTGCCAGCAGTCAAGGACAGGGGCCCTTGAGCTCCTATAATTCACCCCTCCACTTT	CASSQGQGPLSSYNSPLHF
-	-	TRBV10-2	TRBJ2-7	TGCGCCAGCAAGTTGGGCAGTAGCTCCTACGAGCAGTACTTC	CASKLGSSSYEQYF
TRBD1	once	TRBV30	TRBJ1-6	TGTGCCTGGAATCGGGACAGACAAAATTCACCCCTCCACTTT	CAWNRDRQNSPLHF
TRBD2	once	TRBV7-6	TRBJ2-3	TGTGCCAGCAGCCCCCTGAGCCTAGCGGGAGGAGGGGCAGATACGCAGTATTTT	CASSPLSLAGGGADTQYF
-	few	TRBV10-1	TRBJ2-6	TGCGCCAGCAGCCCGGTCCTTGGGGCCAACGTCCTGACTTTC	CASSPVLGANVLTF
-	-	TRBV3-1/TRBV3-2	TRBJ1-6	TGTGCCAGCAGCCTTCGGCAGGGGACCCATAATTCACCCCTCCACTTT	CASSLRQGTHNSPLHF
TRBD1	-	TRBV10-3	TRBJ2-1	TGTGCCATCAGTGCTGGTAGGGGACAGGGGCTCGGTGAGCAGTTCTTC	CAISAGRGQGLGEQFF
TRBD2	-	TRBV19	TRBJ2-1	TGTGCCAGTACCCCTAGGGGCCTAGCGGCTCAGTCCTACAATGAGCAGTTCTTC	CASTPRGLAAQSYNEQFF
-	-	TRBV2	TRBJ2-7	TGTGCCAGCAGTGAAGAACGGTACGAGCAGTACTTC	CASSEERYEQYF
-	-	TRBV5-6	TRBJ1-2	TGTGCCAGCACTCTCTCCGGAATTACAGGGAAGGGCTACACCTTC	CASTLSGITGKGYTF
TRBD1	-	TRBV28	TRBJ2-7	TGTGCCAGCAGGGGGACAGGGGGACCCAGCGAGCAGTACTTC	CASRGTGGPSEQYF